This T cell receptor beta chain was captured in a study of spatial heterogeneity in lung cancer. Study overall: Raw sequencing reads included, on average, more than 9.5 appearances of each unique TCR and UMI combination. Study-level results: Ubiquitous and regional expanded TCR counts tracked ubiquitous and regional nonsynonymous mutations, respectively. Counts of expanded intratumoral alpha and beta TCRs tracked tumor mutation counts.

This clonotype was counted many times. Its antigen is as yet unknown. All TCR cDNA molecules were individually tagged with a unique molecular identifier. A single record per CDR3 protein comes from TCRdb applying MiXCR to the 5' RACE reads. Of under 6,000 distinct CDR3 sequences detected, roughly 9.1% appear once; the ten largest clones hold approximately 33%. Sample time point: sample taken at primary tumor resection. The input material, whole RNA from tumor, nontumor lung or frozen PBMC, was sequenced unsorted. The CDR3 covers 20 residues. CDR1 LGHNA and CDR2 YSLEER come from the germline V gene. The V gene end was trimmed by 0 bases and the J gene end by 9 bases; junction bases not matched to a gene: 15.

The chain employs TRBV4-3 and TRBJ2-2; 14 bases are shared with TRBD2. Sequencing was performed on lung tumor tissue, taken at surgery. The clonotype originates from a male donor with early-stage non-small cell lung cancer. The CDR3 nucleotides are TGCGCCAGCAGCCAAGATCCTGTAGTTCCGACTAGCGGGAGGGCTCGGGAGCTGTTTTTT. Amino acids: CASSQDPVVPTSGRARELFF.